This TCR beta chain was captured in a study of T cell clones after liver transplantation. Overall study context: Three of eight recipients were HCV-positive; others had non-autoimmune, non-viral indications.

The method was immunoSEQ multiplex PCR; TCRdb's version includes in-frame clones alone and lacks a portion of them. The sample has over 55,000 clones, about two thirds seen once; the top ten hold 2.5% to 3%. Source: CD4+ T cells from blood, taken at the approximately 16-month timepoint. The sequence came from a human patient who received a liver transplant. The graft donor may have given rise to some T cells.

This chain's CDR3 is CASSLEGGSDTQYF. The CDR3 coding sequence is TGTGCCAGCAGCTTAGAGGGGGGCTCAGATACGCAGTATTTT. The V and J genes are TRBV7-8 and TRBJ2-3; D may be TRBD1 or TRBD2 (6 bases each). The germline CDR1 and CDR2 sequences are SGHVS and FQNEAQ. With 1 base removed from V and 4 bases from J, the gap between germline ends came to 9 bases. The CDR3 consists of 14 residues.